This T cell receptor (beta chain) originates from a study of blood T cell repertoires in COVID-19. Looking at the study overall: Italy, Spain and the United States were the sources of the convalescent and acute COVID-19 samples. T cells, B-cell-depleted T cells, or PBMCs provided the cDNA or gDNA that served as material.

Germline lookup yields CDR1 SGDLS and CDR2 YYNGEE. The CDR3 has 15 residues. V shed 3 bases and J 6 bases; nucleotides not matched to a gene: 11. As originally analysed: Reference gene primer amplification gave estimated nucleated cell counts. Method: immunoSEQ multiplex PCR; TCRdb's copy keeps in-frame clones and lacks some. For V, J and clone size, that table is used; D and trimming come from the DNA. The table lists approximately 140,000 clones, about four fifths of them singletons, with 2.2% in the top ten. J is TRBJ1-2 and V is TRBV9, with TRBD1 matching over 7 bases. Specimen: peripheral blood. This sequence originates from a man between 65 and 85 years old with acute or convalescent COVID-19. The CDR3 protein is CASSDSTGTLNGYTF. The CDR3 region has the DNA TGTGCCAGCAGCGACTCGACAGGGACTTTAAATGGCTACACCTTC.